This T cell receptor (beta chain) was identified in a study of T-cell reconstitution after alpha-beta-depleted transplantation in children. Study-wide results and caveats: Where alpha-beta T cells came from about two months after transplant was reportedly several hundred expanded graft clones.

CDR1 and CDR2 from the germline V gene are MDHEN and SYDVKM. V shed 1 base and J shed 3 bases, with 4 bases lying between them. The length of the CDR3 is 13 residues. Unique molecular identifiers were used to barcode this TCRbeta library. A single record per CDR3 protein comes from TCRdb applying MiXCR to the PCR reads. The sample includes over 150,000 distinct CDR3 sequences, approximately 6.8% of them seen just once. This clonotype was counted at least ten times. Its antigen is still unknown. The gene calls are TRBV28 and TRBJ1-5; D is uncertain. The sequence derives from a girl under three years old with combined immunodeficiency, due to receive a stem cell transplant. Sequenced material: PBMCs, taken before TCRalphabeta/CD19-depleted stem cell transplant. The CDR3 spells CASSLFSNQPQHF. The CDR3 DNA sequence: TGTGCCAGCAGTTTATTTTCCAATCAGCCCCAGCATTTT.